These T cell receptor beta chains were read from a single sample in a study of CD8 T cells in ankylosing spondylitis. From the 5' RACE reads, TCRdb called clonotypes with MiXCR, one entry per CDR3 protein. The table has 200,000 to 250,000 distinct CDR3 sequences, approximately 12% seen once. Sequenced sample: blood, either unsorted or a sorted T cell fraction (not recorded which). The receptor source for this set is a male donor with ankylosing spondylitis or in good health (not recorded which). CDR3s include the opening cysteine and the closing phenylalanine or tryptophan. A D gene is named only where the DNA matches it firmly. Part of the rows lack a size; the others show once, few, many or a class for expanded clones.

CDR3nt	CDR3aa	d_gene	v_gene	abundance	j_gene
TGTGCCAGCAGCTTAAAGGACAGGCTTTCCCAAGAGACCCAGTACTTC	CASSLKDRLSQETQYF	TRBD1	TRBV3-1	few	TRBJ2-5
TGTGCCAGCAGCGTGGTCCCCTCGTCAGAGACCCAGTACTTC	CASSVVPSSETQYF	-	TRBV9	many	TRBJ2-5
TGCGCCAGCAGCTTGGAACCGGGACATAAGAACACTGAAGCTTTCTTT	CASSLEPGHKNTEAFF	-	TRBV5-1	many	TRBJ1-1
TGTGCCAGCAGTTCAACGGCCTCCCAAGAGACCCAGTACTTC	CASSSTASQETQYF	-	TRBV12-3/TRBV12-4	many	TRBJ2-5
TGTGCCAGCCATCCGCTAGGGGACAATGAGCAGTTCTTC	CASHPLGDNEQFF	-	TRBV28	-	TRBJ2-1
TGTGCCAGCACATACAGCACAGGGTTAGGTGGCTACACCTTC	CASTYSTGLGGYTF	-	TRBV12-3/TRBV12-4	few	TRBJ1-2
TGCGCCAGCAGTGGGGCCGGACAATACAATGAGCAGTTCTTC	CASSGAGQYNEQFF	-	TRBV10-1	many	TRBJ2-1
TGCAGTGCTACTGCACAGACCCAGTACTTC	CSATAQTQYF	-	TRBV20-1	many	TRBJ2-5
TGTGCCAGCAGTGAAGCTGAAGGGTCGGGGGAGAGCCAGTACTTC	CASSEAEGSGESQYF	-	TRBV6-1	-	TRBJ2-5
TGTGCCAGCAGCTCCCGGATGAGAACAGATACGCAGTATTTT	CASSSRMRTDTQYF	-	TRBV7-9	few	TRBJ2-3
TGTGCCAGCAGCGTAGGAGCACGGACCTCCGGGGGCTACACCTTC	CASSVGARTSGGYTF	-	TRBV9	-	TRBJ1-2
TGTGCCAGCAGTTTAAACTCTGGGACCAACGTCCTGACTTTC	CASSLNSGTNVLTF	-	TRBV12-3/TRBV12-4	-	TRBJ2-6
TGTGCCATCGGAGGGGCCAGCTCTGGAAACACCATATATTTT	CAIGGASSGNTIYF	-	TRBV10-3	-	TRBJ1-3
TGCGCCAGCAGAACCGGGACAGGGGGCGACTATGGCTACACCTTC	CASRTGTGGDYGYTF	TRBD1	TRBV5-1	many	TRBJ1-2
TGTGCCAGCAGGCGGGAGGGCCTCAATGAGCAGTTCTTC	CASRREGLNEQFF	TRBD2	TRBV6-2/TRBV6-3	few	TRBJ2-1
TGTGCCAGCAGGTCGGGACAGGGGCTCACCGGGGAGCTGTTTTTT	CASRSGQGLTGELFF	TRBD1	TRBV12-3/TRBV12-4	many	TRBJ2-2
TGTGCCAGCAGCTTAGCGGTGCTTCCAGAGACCCAGTACTTC	CASSLAVLPETQYF	-	TRBV7-9	many	TRBJ2-5
TGTGCCAGCAGTTCCCCAACTAGCGGGAGGGCCTATGAGCAGTTCTTC	CASSSPTSGRAYEQFF	TRBD2	TRBV28	-	TRBJ2-1
TGTGCCAGCAGCTCAGATTTTGCGGGCTACGAGCAGTACTTC	CASSSDFAGYEQYF	-	TRBV7-2	few	TRBJ2-7
TGTGCCAGCAGCGTGACTAGCGCCTACAATGAGCAGTTCTTC	CASSVTSAYNEQFF	TRBD2	TRBV9	-	TRBJ2-1
TGCAGTGCTAGGGCGGGGGGAGAGACCCAGTACTTC	CSARAGGETQYF	TRBD2	TRBV20-1	many	TRBJ2-5
TGTGCCAGCAGGAGGAGGGCCCACACAGATACGCAGTATTTT	CASRRRAHTDTQYF	-	TRBV7-2	many	TRBJ2-3
TGCAGTGCTGCCGTGATAGCGGGAGGAACAGATACGCAGTATTTT	CSAAVIAGGTDTQYF	TRBD2	TRBV20-1	many	TRBJ2-3